This T cell receptor beta chain emerged from a study of blood T cell repertoires in COVID-19. At the level of the study: T cells, B-cell-depleted T cells, or PBMCs provided the cDNA or gDNA that served as material.

Profiling relied on immunoSEQ multiplex PCR, and the TCRdb table lists in-frame clones only, not all of them. The table lists approximately 74,000 clones, approximately 88% of them singletons. Details on this clone: No DNA is shown, since the ends of the CDR3 on it are uncertain; the CDR3 is the one TCRdb lists.

Inclusive of both ends, the CDR3 amounts to 15 amino acids. The sequencing sample was made of peripheral blood. The clonotype was recovered from a man of 80 years or more with active or convalescent COVID-19. V and J are TRBV21-1 and TRBJ1-1; the D call in the table, TRBD1, was not verified against the DNA. TRBV21-1 is listed as a pseudogene. CDR3 amino acids: CASSKGWGLGTEAFF.